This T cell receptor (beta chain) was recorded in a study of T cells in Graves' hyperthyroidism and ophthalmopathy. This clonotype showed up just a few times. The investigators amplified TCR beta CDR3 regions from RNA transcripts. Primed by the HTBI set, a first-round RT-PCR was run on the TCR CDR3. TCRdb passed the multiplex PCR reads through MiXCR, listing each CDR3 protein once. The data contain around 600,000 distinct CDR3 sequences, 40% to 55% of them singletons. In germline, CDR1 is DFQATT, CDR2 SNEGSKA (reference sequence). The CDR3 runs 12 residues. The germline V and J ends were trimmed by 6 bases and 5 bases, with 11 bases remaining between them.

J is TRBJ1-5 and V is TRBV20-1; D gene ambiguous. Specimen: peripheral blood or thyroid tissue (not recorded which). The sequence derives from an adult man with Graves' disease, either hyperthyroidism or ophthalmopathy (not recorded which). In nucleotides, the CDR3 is TGCAGTGCGCCAACGGCGGATCAGCCCCAGCATTTT. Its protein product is CSAPTADQPQHF.